This TCR beta chain stems from a study of T cells after yellow fever vaccination. Study overall: The fractions with low cell numbers were processed using SMART-Seq v4 Ultra Low Input.

The study's findings and limits: Reappearing after the booster were most of the clones from primary vaccination (roughly 95% CD4, 70% to 90% CD8). A weaker secondary response peaked on day 5, the primary on day 15.

V trimming: 5 bases; J trimming: 8 bases; junction bases outside the gene matches: 6. CDR1 MNHEY and CDR2 SMNVEV come from the germline V gene (reference sequence). The CDR3 is made up of 14 amino acids. Template switching by 5'RACE produced TCR cDNA, adding a universal primer site and UMIs. TCRdb reprocessed the 5' RACE reads via MiXCR and lists one record per CDR3 protein. The repertoire consists of hundreds of thousands of distinct CDR3 sequences, with about 14% occurring once and the leading ten covering more than 12%. Points on this clonotype: The target antigen is unknown.

The source of this sequence is a man aged 25 to 40 who received the YFV17D yellow fever vaccine. The source material was PBMCs, sampled on the day of the yellow fever booster vaccination. The chain has TRBV27 and TRBJ2-1; 10 positions match TRBD2. CDR3 sequence reads: CASSPLAGGHEQFF. Written as DNA, the CDR3 is TGTGCCAGCAGTCCTTTAGCGGGAGGACATGAGCAGTTCTTC.